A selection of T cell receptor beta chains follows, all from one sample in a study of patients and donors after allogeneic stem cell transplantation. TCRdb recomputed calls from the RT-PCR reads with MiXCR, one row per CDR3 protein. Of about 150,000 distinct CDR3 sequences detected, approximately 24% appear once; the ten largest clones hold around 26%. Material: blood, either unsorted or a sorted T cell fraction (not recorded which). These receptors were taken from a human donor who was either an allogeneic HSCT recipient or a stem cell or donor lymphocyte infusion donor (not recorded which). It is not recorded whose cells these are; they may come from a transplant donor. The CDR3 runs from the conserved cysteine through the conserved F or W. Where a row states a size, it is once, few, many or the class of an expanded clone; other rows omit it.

CASSLRDEQFF,TRBJ2-1,few,TRBV5-1
CASNPTGLGNQPQHF,TRBJ1-5,many,TRBV2
CASSQLWPGPYEQYF,TRBJ2-7,-,TRBV16
CASSPSIPLHF,TRBJ1-6,many,TRBV9
CASSPPGRTNTEAFF,TRBJ1-1,few,TRBV18
CASSESEARNTEAFF,TRBJ1-1,-,TRBV25-1
CASSVDEGRGETQYF,TRBJ2-5,-,TRBV5-1
CATWSRRGTNYGYTF,TRBJ1-2,few,TRBV25-1
CASSTGQLNTEAFF,TRBJ1-1,few,TRBV5-1
CSVDRDREGSYEQYF,TRBJ2-7,-,TRBV29-1
CASRRETGTSSGANVLTF,TRBJ2-6,-,TRBV21-1
CASSFEDSSNEKLFF,TRBJ1-4,few,TRBV5-1
CGHGQPAGSDYGYTF,TRBJ1-2,-,TRBV2
CSGNRGMNTEAFF,TRBJ1-1,few,TRBV29-1
CASSLMRTEYYEQYF,TRBJ2-7,-,TRBV5-5
CASRMGSFYNSPLHF,TRBJ1-6,few,TRBV7-2
CASRPTTLTGELFF,TRBJ2-2,-,TRBV6-5
CASSVRGRDNEQFF,TRBJ2-1,-,TRBV9
CASSSPGVAGELFF,TRBJ2-2,-,TRBV7-3
CASSQDPDRVDTQYF,TRBJ2-3,-,TRBV4-3
CASSYFGQGGFYEQFF,TRBJ2-1,-,TRBV6-2/TRBV6-3
CASSYSRVGEKLFF,TRBJ1-4,few,TRBV6-5
CSAREDSSYNEQFF,TRBJ2-1,-,TRBV20-1
CSVVTTNTEAFF,TRBJ1-1,-,TRBV29-1